One and the same sample provided the 27 T cell receptor beta chains below, sequenced in a study of blood T cell repertoires in COVID-19 (dated by TCRdb to the early 2020s). Receptors were amplified or captured by the immunoSEQ multiplex PCR assay. This immuneACCESS table, as held by TCRdb, lists in-frame sequences with V and J called but not all clones. Of the missing ones, under half trace to an unresolved V gene in checked studies; the others have no known cause. Within this sample are about 59,000 clones, with 70% to 85% of them counted one time only. The ten largest clones take up roughly 6% of the sample. Sequencing used peripheral blood. Every receptor here comes from a woman aged 70-85 years with acute or convalescent COVID-19.

The V call is TRBV9, the J call TRBJ1-3; TRBD1 might be the D (5 bases). This CDR3 contains 16 residues. Germline V gives CDR1 SGDLS, CDR2 YYNGEE. Trimming took off 4 bases at V and 0 bases at J, with 14 bases between the two ends. CDR3 nucleotide sequence: TGTGCCAGCAGCCTCAGGGTGGTGAGCTCTGGAAACACCATATATTTT. Its protein is CASSLRVVSSGNTIYF.

The DNA of the CDR3 is TGTGCCAGCAGCCATACAAGACAGAATCCCACCGGGGAGCTGTTTTTT. Protein product: CASSHTRQNPTGELFF. This rearrangement joins TRBV3-1 (or the pseudogene TRBV3-2) to TRBJ2-2, with D perhaps TRBD1 (5 bases). The V and J ends lost 3 bases and 4 bases respectively, with 15 bases between them. The CDR3 consists of 16 residues. Germline V lookup: CDR1 LGHDT, CDR2 YNNKEL (reference sequence).

This clone was counted a single time. This chain links TRBV3-1 (or the pseudogene TRBV3-2) with TRBJ2-7; 11 bases are a match to TRBD1. Germline V gene lookup returns CDR1 LGHDT and CDR2 YNNKEL (reference sequence). The CDR3 contains 23 residues. V dropped 2 bases and J dropped 4; count of bases not matched to a gene: 28. The CDR3 sequence: CASSQTPPVLDRGRPGGRYEQYF. The DNA of the CDR3 is TGTGCCAGCAGCCAAACCCCCCCCGTTCTGGACAGGGGGCGACCTGGGGGGAGGTACGAGCAGTACTTC.

The chain carries TRBV2 and TRBJ1-3; 9 bases agree with TRBD1. Trimming at V came to 7 bases and at J to 0 bases, leaving 4 bases not matched to a gene. The CDR3 has 15 amino acids. Germline lookup yields CDR1 SNHLY and CDR2 FYNNEI. DNA of the CDR3: TGTGCCAGCAACCGACAGGGGGTCTCTGGAAACACCATATATTTT. Amino acids: CASNRQGVSGNTIYF.

The J gene is TRBJ2-1, the V gene TRBV12-5; tentative D call: TRBD2 (7 bases). The V gene lost 4 bases and the J gene lost 6 bases, with 16 bases spanning the gap. From germline, CDR1 is LGHNT and CDR2 FRNRAP. The length of the CDR3 is 15 residues. CDR3 nucleotides: TGTGCTAGTGGTTCCGCTTACGGGGGGCTCAATGAGCAGTTCTTC. Its translation is CASGSAYGGLNEQFF.

The rearrangement joins TRBV5-4 to TRBJ2-7; tentatively, D is TRBD1 (5 bases). V lost 4 bases and J lost 5, with 13 bases in between. The CDR3 is made up of 13 amino acids. Germline V gene sequence: CDR1 SGHNT, CDR2 YYREEE (reference sequence). CDR3 nucleotides: TGTGCCAGCAGCGCACAGGATTGGGACGAGCAGTACTTC. Amino acids: CASSAQDWDEQYF.

The chain is built from TRBV7-2 and TRBJ1-2, with TRBD1 identical over 8 bases. Germline V lookup: CDR1 SGHTA, CDR2 FQGNSA. The CDR3 is 17 amino acids. V lost 5 bases, J lost 6 bases, and 17 bases stayed unmatched. CDR3 DNA: TGTGCCAGCAGCGATCCGGGGACAGGATGGGACCTGGATGGCTACACCTTC. It encodes CASSDPGTGWDLDGYTF.

V usage is TRBV6-5 and J usage is TRBJ2-5, with 8 bases identical to TRBD1. The CDR3 is 15 amino acids. V was clipped by 4 bases and J by 2 bases; unmatched bases: 6. Germline V gives CDR1 MNHEY, CDR2 SVGAGI. This CDR3 is CASSLWTGRQETQYF. Written as DNA, the CDR3 is TGTGCCAGCAGTTTGTGGACAGGGCGTCAAGAGACCCAGTACTTC.

V usage is TRBV9 and J usage is TRBJ2-5; 9 bases align to TRBD2. The CDR3 is made up of 17 amino acids. Germline V gene lookup returns CDR1 SGDLS and CDR2 YYNGEE. V was pared by 4 bases and J by 5 bases, with 15 bases of the junction left unmatched. The DNA for the CDR3 is TGTGCCAGCAGCCCGACGGAGAGCGGGGGGAGCAGGGAGACCCAGTACTTC. It translates to CASSPTESGGSRETQYF.

The chain has TRBV18 and TRBJ1-2; tentative D call: TRBD1 (5 bases). This CDR3 has 13 amino acids. Germline CDR1 KGHSH, CDR2 LQKENI. Trimming removed 3 bases at V and 3 bases at J, with 8 bases between. The CDR3, as DNA: TGTGCCAGCTCACCGGTCAGGGACTATGGCTACACCTTC. Amino acids: CASSPVRDYGYTF.

The gene calls are TRBV25-1 and TRBJ1-2; D remains unclear. The V end lost 3 bases, the J end lost 7 bases, and 15 bases lay between the germline ends. CDR3 length: 14 amino acids. CDR1 MGHDK and CDR2 SYGVNS come from the germline V gene. CDR3 DNA: TGTGCCAGCAGTGATTCAGGAGGGTCTAGTGGCTACACCTTC. Amino acid sequence: CASSDSGGSSGYTF.

This clone has more than one count but fewer than ten. The J gene is TRBJ1-1, the V gene TRBV27; a possible D gene is TRBD1 (6 bases). With 8 bases removed from V and 6 bases from J, the gap between germline ends came to 19 bases. The V gene's germline CDR1 is MNHEY and CDR2 SMNVEV (reference sequence). This CDR3 has 14 amino acids. The CDR3 DNA reads TGTGCCAGCGCCAGCGGGGGCTGGGGCGCTGAAGCTTTCTTT. This sequence encodes CASASGGWGAEAFF.

The chain carries TRBV7-9 and TRBJ1-4; the match to TRBD1 covers 11 bases. V was clipped by 5 bases and J by 1 base; unmatched bases: 9. Germline assignment: CDR1 SEHNR and CDR2 FQNEAQ (reference sequence). The CDR3 is 18 amino acids. This chain's CDR3 is CASSVKRTGGLTNEKLFF. In DNA form, the CDR3 reads TGTGCCAGCAGCGTAAAGAGGACAGGGGGCTTAACTAATGAAAAACTGTTTTTT.

V usage is TRBV5-5 and J usage is TRBJ2-2; 8 nucleotides line up with TRBD2. This CDR3 contains 14 residues. The trim removed 7 bases at V and 7 bases at J, leaving 9 bases unmatched. CDR1 and CDR2 (germline): SGHKS, YYEKEE (reference sequence). The CDR3 region has the DNA TGTGCCAGCTCCCGGGGGGGGGCCGGCGGGGAGCTGTTTTTT. This codes for CASSRGGAGGELFF.

The gene calls are TRBV27 and TRBJ2-2; 10 bases are shared with TRBD1. The length of the CDR3 is 18 residues. The junction had 7 bases not matched to a gene; V was cut back by 3 bases and J by 0 bases. Per the germline V gene, CDR1 is MNHEY and CDR2 is SMNVEV (reference sequence). CDR3 region: CASSFNPGQGTNTGELFF. CDR3 coding DNA: TGTGCCAGCAGTTTTAATCCGGGACAGGGGACGAACACCGGGGAGCTGTTTTTT.

CDR3 in DNA: TGTGCCAGTAGTATACCCCCCGCCCCCGGGGGTAATTCACCCCTCCACTTT. The encoded protein is CASSIPPAPGGNSPLHF. V gene TRBV19 combines with J gene TRBJ1-6; D perhaps matches TRBD1 (5 bases). The ends were cut back, 2 bases at V and 6 bases at J, with 17 bases in the middle. There are 17 residues in the CDR3. Germline CDR1 LNHDA, CDR2 SQIVND (reference sequence).

The chain has TRBV18 and TRBJ1-2; D gene uncertain. Germline lookup yields CDR1 KGHSH and CDR2 LQKENI. The CDR3 sequence is 14 residues long. The V gene lost 4 bases and the J gene lost 6 bases, with 15 bases spanning the gap. This CDR3 is CASSQTPREDGYTF. CDR3 sequence (DNA): TGTGCCAGCTCACAAACGCCCCGGGAGGATGGCTACACCTTC.

This clone has only a few counts. This chain links TRBV28 with TRBJ2-5, with TRBD2 matching 8 bases. CDR1 is MDHEN, CDR2 SYDVKM, per germline. The ends lost 1 base at V and 2 bases at J; junction bases unmatched: 12. The CDR3 is made up of 18 amino acids. CDR3 in amino acids: CASSLSPGLGSIQETQYF. DNA of the CDR3: TGTGCCAGCAGTTTATCCCCGGGACTAGGGTCAATACAAGAGACCCAGTACTTC. Drawing the rest from reference TRBV28 and TRBJ2-5, the complete variable domain is DVKVTQSSRYLVKRTGEKVFLECVQDMDHENMFWYRQDPGLGLRLIYFSYDVKMKEKGDIPEGYSVSREKKERFSLILESASTNQTSMYLCASSLSPGLGSIQETQYFGPGTRLLVL.

The chain recombines TRBV5-6 with TRBJ2-1; 10 nucleotides match TRBD2. CDR1 and CDR2 (germline): SGHDT, YYEEEE. The V and J ends lost 5 bases and 0 bases, in that order; junction bases with no gene match: 5. There are 16 residues in the CDR3. The CDR3 is CASSFVAGGSYNEQFF. The CDR3 nucleotides are TGTGCCAGCAGTTTCGTAGCGGGGGGCTCCTACAATGAGCAGTTCTTC.

The chain joins TRBV10-3 to TRBJ2-2, with D possibly TRBD2 on 5 matching bases. This CDR3 contains 16 residues. From germline, CDR1 is ENHRY and CDR2 SYGVKD. V was shortened by 3 bases and J by 0 bases, with 11 bases between the two germline ends. This CDR3 is CAISDASGTNTGELFF. Written as DNA, the CDR3 is TGTGCCATCAGTGACGCTTCGGGGACGAACACCGGGGAGCTGTTTTTT.

This chain links TRBV4-1 with TRBJ2-5; 8 nucleotides agree with TRBD1. Germline V gene lookup returns CDR1 MGHRA and CDR2 YSYEKL. The CDR3 covers 17 residues. V lost 2 bases and J lost 5; bases outside the gene matches: 13. For the CDR3, the DNA is TGCGCCAGCAGCCAACCGGGACAGGACCCTAATGGGGAGACCCAGTACTTC. Its translation: CASSQPGQDPNGETQYF.

The chain carries TRBV6-2 or TRBV6-3 and TRBJ2-5; maybe TRBD2 (6 bases). The CDR3 sequence is 14 residues long. CDR1 is MNHEY, CDR2 SVGEGT, per germline. The V and J ends lost 2 bases and 6 bases respectively, with 13 bases between them. The CDR3 region is CASSYRAGLQTQYF. The DNA of the CDR3 is TGTGCCAGCAGTTACCGGGCGGGGTTACAGACCCAGTACTTC.

The CDR3 DNA sequence: TGCGCCAGCAGCTTTCAGAGCGGGTCTACCTACGAGCAGTACTTC. Translating gives CASSFQSGSTYEQYF. The chain uses TRBV5-1 and TRBJ2-7; TRBD2 might be the D (6 bases). Germline-derived CDR1 and CDR2 are SGHRS and YFSETQ. Trimming shortened V by 2 bases and J by 2 bases, and 14 bases separated the two germline ends. The length of the CDR3 is 15 residues. The whole variable domain, remainder taken from reference TRBV5-1 and TRBJ2-7, is KAGVTQTPRYLIKTRGQQVTLSCSPISGHRSVSWYQQTPGQGLQFLFEYFSETQRNKGNFPGRFSGRQFSNSRSEMNVSTLELGDSALYLCASSFQSGSTYEQYFGPGTRLTVT.

This clone was seen a few times. The CDR3 is CASSQRTGNDGYTF. The CDR3 nucleotides are TGTGCCAGCAGCCAGAGGACAGGGAACGATGGCTACACCTTC. This chain links TRBV3-1 (or the pseudogene TRBV3-2) with TRBJ1-2; TRBD1 agrees at 8 bases. The CDR3 totals 14 residues. Germline CDR1 is LGHDT and CDR2 is YNNKEL (reference sequence). Germline trimming cut 3 bases from V and 6 bases from J; bases unmatched to any gene: 6.

There are many counts of this clone. The chain carries TRBV25-1 and TRBJ2-2; possibly TRBD1 for D (6 bases). Germline lookup yields CDR1 MGHDK and CDR2 SYGVNS. Deletions cut 5 bases from V and 6 bases from J, with 13 bases between. The CDR3 covers 14 residues. The CDR3 spells CASSTTGSAGELFF. The CDR3 DNA reads as TGTGCCAGCAGTACTACAGGGTCGGCCGGGGAGCTGTTTTTT.

To note about this clone: The identical CDR3 is also encoded by other nucleotide sequences in the sample. V and J are TRBV3-1 (or the pseudogene TRBV3-2) and TRBJ1-5; D remains ambiguous. Germline values: CDR1 LGHDT, CDR2 YNNKEL (reference sequence). CDR3 size: 12 residues. The V end lost 3 bases, the J end lost 5 bases, and 5 bases lay between the germline ends. CDR3 protein: CASSHSDQPQHF. The CDR3 nucleotides read TGTGCCAGCAGCCATTCCGATCAGCCCCAGCATTTT.

The chain joins TRBV11-2 to TRBJ2-7, with a weak D call TRBD2 (6 bases). The CDR3 is 15 residues long. The germline gives CDR1 SGHAT, CDR2 FQNNGV. V shed 5 bases and J shed 1 base, with 15 bases lying between them. CDR3 protein: CASSGSGRESYEQYF. CDR3 nucleotides: TGTGCCAGCAGCGGCTCCGGACGGGAGTCCTACGAGCAGTACTTC. Using reference TRBV11-2 and TRBJ2-7 for the parts outside the CDR3, the full variable domain is EAGVAQSPRYKIIEKRQSVAFWCNPISGHATLYWYQQILGQGPKLLIQFQNNGVVDDSQLPKDRFSAERLKGVDSTLKIQPAKLEDSAVYLCASSGSGRESYEQYFGPGTRLTVT.